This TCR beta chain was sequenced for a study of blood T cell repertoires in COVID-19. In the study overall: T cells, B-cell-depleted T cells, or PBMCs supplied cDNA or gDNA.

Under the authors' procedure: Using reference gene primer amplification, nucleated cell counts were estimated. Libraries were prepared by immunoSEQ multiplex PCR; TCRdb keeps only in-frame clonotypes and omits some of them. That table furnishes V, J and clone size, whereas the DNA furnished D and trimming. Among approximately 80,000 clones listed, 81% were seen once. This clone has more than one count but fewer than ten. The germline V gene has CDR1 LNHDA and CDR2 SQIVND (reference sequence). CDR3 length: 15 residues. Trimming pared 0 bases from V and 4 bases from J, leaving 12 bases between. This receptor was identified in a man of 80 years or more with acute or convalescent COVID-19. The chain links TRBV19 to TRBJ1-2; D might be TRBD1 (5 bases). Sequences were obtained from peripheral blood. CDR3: CASSIDHPGVYGYTF. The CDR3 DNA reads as TGTGCCAGTAGTATAGATCACCCGGGGGTCTATGGCTACACCTTC.